This T cell receptor (beta chain) was sequenced in a study of blood T cell repertoires in COVID-19. This CDR3 contains 15 residues. J was trimmed by 0 bases and V by 1 base; bases with no gene match: 1. Per germline, CDR1 LGHNA and CDR2 YSLEER. Enrolled during active infection, Seattle patients were then followed longitudinally. Clones were read by immunoSEQ multiplex PCR, and TCRdb kept only the in-frame ones, dropping some. The sample carries around 370,000 clones, 80% to 90% recorded once. The sample comprised peripheral blood. The chain combines TRBV4-3 with TRBJ1-1; 8 positions match TRBD1. The source is a woman in her 50s with COVID-19, enrolled during active disease. CDR3 DNA sequence: TGCGCCAGCAGCCAAGCACAGGGGGTGAACACTGAAGCTTTCTTT. Translated: CASSQAQGVNTEAFF.